This TCR beta chain was identified during a study of blood T cell repertoires in COVID-19. On the study more broadly: Samples taken during acute and convalescent COVID-19 were collected in the United States, Italy and Spain. PBMCs, B-cell-depleted T cells, or T cells provided the cDNA or gDNA that made up the material.

The J segment lost 0 bases and the V segment lost 5 bases, leaving 11 bases of the junction unmatched. The CDR3 contains 17 residues. CDR1 and CDR2 (germline): MNHEY, SMNVEV (reference sequence). The authors' processing: Reference gene primer amplification yielded estimated nucleated cell counts. Clones were sequenced by immunoSEQ multiplex PCR, and TCRdb holds only the in-frame ones, with some missing. The V and J calls and clone size were taken over from that table, and D and trimming were inferred from the DNA. There are 35,000 to 50,000 clones in the sample; approximately 88% occur only once, and 3% to 4.5% lies in the top ten.

V usage is TRBV27 and J usage is TRBJ1-2; 8 nucleotides align to TRBD1. The sample comprised peripheral blood. The sequence came from a human donor in a cohort sampled during active COVID-19. The CDR3 DNA reads as TGTGCCAGCAGTCAAACCCGACAGGGGCAAGCTAACTATGGCTACACCTTC. Its protein is CASSQTRQGQANYGYTF.